These 30 T cell receptor beta chains were all obtained from the same sample, sequenced in a study of cytomegalovirus exposure and HLA in healthy donors. 60 Vbeta and 13 Jbeta primers were used in PCR. Clones were read by immunoSEQ multiplex PCR, and TCRdb kept only the in-frame ones, dropping some. Among 60,000 to 85,000 clones, 70% to 80% were seen once, and the ten largest hold about 3.5%. Sequenced material: PBMCs. The source of these receptors is a man aged 40-49 years in good health and CMV-seronegative.

This clone has a handful of counts. V usage is TRBV29-1 and J usage is TRBJ1-5, with D possibly TRBD1 on 5 matching bases. Trimming took 5 bases from V and 4 from J, leaving 9 bases between them. CDR3 length: 12 amino acids. In germline, CDR1 is SQVTM, CDR2 ANQGSEA. CDR3 sequence reads: CSVRQGNQPQHF. CDR3 sequence (DNA): TGCAGCGTTCGGCAGGGTAATCAGCCCCAGCATTTT.

This clone was counted a few times. The V and J genes are TRBV18 and TRBJ1-1; D gene ambiguous. The CDR3 is 13 amino acids. CDR1 and CDR2 from the germline V gene are KGHSH and LQKENI. V shed 0 bases and J shed 7 bases, with 9 bases lying between them. Here the CDR3 reads CASSPPTRDEAFF. The CDR3 DNA sequence: TGTGCCAGCTCACCACCAACGCGAGATGAAGCTTTCTTT.

The gene calls are TRBV4-3 and TRBJ2-5, with 12 bases fitting TRBD2. CDR1 and CDR2 from the germline V gene are LGHNA and YSLEER. This CDR3 has 19 residues. J lost 4 bases, V lost 4 bases, and 16 bases had no gene match. CDR3 loop: CASSRSHIPTSGGGETQYF. CDR3 DNA sequence: TGCGCCAGCAGCCGATCACATATCCCGACTAGCGGGGGAGGAGAGACCCAGTACTTC.

The J gene is TRBJ2-2, the V gene TRBV4-1; 11 nucleotides align to TRBD1. Germline-derived CDR1 and CDR2 are MGHRA and YSYEKL. This CDR3 has 15 amino acids. V lost 6 bases, J lost 4 bases, and 4 bases stayed unmatched. DNA of the CDR3: TGCGCCAGCAGTCCCGGGACAGGGGGCACCGGGGAGCTGTTTTTT. It is translated as CASSPGTGGTGELFF.

This clone was observed a single time. The chain uses TRBV5-8 and TRBJ1-5; 9 positions agree with TRBD1. J was trimmed by 11 bases and V by 3 bases; bases with no gene match: 9. CDR3 size: 14 residues. CDR1 is SGHTS, CDR2 YDEGEE, per germline. The CDR3 DNA follows: TGTGCCAGCAGCTGGGGACAGGGCGCCTTGGCCCAGCATTTT. Translated, it gives CASSWGQGALAQHF.

The genes are TRBV5-1 and TRBJ1-1; 7 bases are a match to TRBD1. The CDR3 is 14 amino acids. The V gene's germline CDR1 is SGHRS and CDR2 YFSETQ. V lost 4 bases to trimming and J lost 5 bases; unmatched junction nucleotides: 8. CDR3 amino acids: CASSAEQGRTEAFF. The CDR3 DNA reads TGCGCCAGCAGCGCTGAACAGGGGCGAACTGAAGCTTTCTTT.

The rearrangement links TRBV13 to TRBJ2-5; TRBD2 agrees at 13 bases. The J call may be faulty, since TRBJ2-7 better matches the DNA end. In germline, CDR1 is PRHDT, CDR2 FYEKMQ (reference sequence). This CDR3 has 16 amino acids. The DNA for the CDR3 is TGTGCCAGCAGCTTAGGCTGGACTAGCGGGGGATACGAGCAGTACTTC. Its protein product is CASSLGWTSGGYEQYF.

The rearrangement joins TRBV2 to TRBJ1-2, with D possibly TRBD1 on 6 matching bases. Germline lookup yields CDR1 SNHLY and CDR2 FYNNEI. This CDR3 is built from 14 residues. V lost 3 bases and J 5 bases, leaving 13 bases between the germline ends. CDR3 nucleotides: TGTGCCAGCAGTGACCTCCAGGGGAATTATGGCTACACCTTC. Protein sequence: CASSDLQGNYGYTF.

This rearrangement joins TRBV7-2 to TRBJ2-1; D might be TRBD1 (6 bases). The ends were cut back, 1 base at V and 7 bases at J, with 17 bases in the middle. Germline loops: CDR1 SGHTA, CDR2 FQGNSA. The CDR3 is 16 residues long. CDR3 in amino acids: CASSLGLLRGRNEQFF. The CDR3 DNA reads as TGTGCCAGCAGCTTAGGCCTCCTCAGGGGCCGGAATGAGCAGTTCTTC.

Only a few counts were recorded for this clone. The chain's CDR3 is CASSQRGDTQYF. The CDR3 nucleotides are TGTGCCAGCAGCCAACGGGGAGATACGCAGTATTTT. The chain carries TRBV6-1 and TRBJ2-3; D perhaps matches TRBD2 (5 bases). From germline, CDR1 is MNHNS and CDR2 SASEGT. CDR3 length: 12 residues. The ends were cut back, 6 bases at V and 5 bases at J, with 9 bases in the middle.

This clone has a handful of counts. This chain joins TRBV13 and TRBJ1-6; D may be TRBD1 (6 bases). The ends were cut back, 0 bases at V and 9 bases at J, with 15 bases in the middle. Germline loops: CDR1 PRHDT, CDR2 FYEKMQ (reference sequence). The CDR3 is made up of 16 amino acids. CDR3 residues: CASSLGRGATTSPLHF. The CDR3 nucleotides read TGTGCCAGCAGCTTAGGCCGGGGGGCAACGACTTCACCCCTCCACTTT. Full variable domain (missing parts from reference TRBV13 and TRBJ1-6): AAGVIQSPRHLIKEKRETATLKCYPIPRHDTVYWYQQGPGQDPQFLISFYEKMQSDKGSIPDRFSAQQFSDYHSELNMSSLELGDSALYFCASSLGRGATTSPLHFGNGTRLTVT.

The V and J genes are TRBV9 and TRBJ1-2, with 7 bases fitting TRBD1. V lost 0 bases, J lost 2 bases, and 1 base stayed unmatched. Germline V CDR1 and CDR2: SGDLS, YYNGEE. This CDR3 comprises 14 residues. The CDR3 protein is CASSVEQGNYGYTF. DNA for the CDR3: TGTGCCAGCAGCGTAGAACAGGGGAACTATGGCTACACCTTC.

As concerns this clone: The junction and the germline gene differ at one end; a read error may be behind it. The J gene is TRBJ1-2, the V gene TRBV6-4, with unresolved D. Looked up from germline, CDR1 is MRHNA and CDR2 is SNTAGT. This CDR3 comprises 15 residues. The CDR3 region has the DNA TGTGCCAGCAGTGACTCCCCCGTATCCGACTATGGCTACCCCTTC. Amino acid sequence: CASSDSPVSDYGYPF.

The rearrangement links TRBV28 to TRBJ1-2; 9 bases line up with TRBD1. Germline assignment: CDR1 MDHEN and CDR2 SYDVKM. The CDR3 is made up of 16 amino acids. The V segment lost 7 bases and the J segment 6 bases; nucleotides outside the gene matches: 15. This chain's CDR3 is CASIPIRDRVTHGYTF. Written as DNA, the CDR3 is TGTGCCAGCATCCCGATCCGGGACAGGGTGACCCATGGCTACACCTTC.

V usage is TRBV27 and J usage is TRBJ2-7, with TRBD1 matching 7 bases. Trimming at V came to 6 bases and at J to 5 bases, leaving 13 bases not matched to a gene. Germline loops: CDR1 MNHEY, CDR2 SMNVEV (reference sequence). The CDR3 has 15 amino acids. The CDR3 loop reads CASRISATGFHEQYF. DNA for the CDR3: TGTGCCAGCAGAATCTCCGCGACAGGGTTCCACGAGCAGTACTTC.

The CDR3 loop reads CASSLARSNTYEQYF. The DNA of the CDR3 is TGTGCCAGCAGCTTAGCCAGGTCAAACACCTACGAGCAGTACTTC. The chain combines TRBV7-2 with TRBJ2-7; unclear D gene. Trimming pared 0 bases from V and 2 bases from J, leaving 11 bases between. Per germline, CDR1 SGHTA and CDR2 FQGNSA. The CDR3 is 15 amino acids.

The V gene is TRBV5-1, the J gene TRBJ1-1; 7 nucleotides line up with TRBD1. Germline V gives CDR1 SGHRS, CDR2 YFSETQ. V dropped 0 bases and J dropped 5; count of bases not matched to a gene: 4. The CDR3 has 14 amino acids. This CDR3 is CASSLGQGWTEAFF. The CDR3, as DNA: TGCGCCAGCAGCTTGGGACAGGGTTGGACTGAAGCTTTCTTT.

J is TRBJ2-7 and V is TRBV9; TRBD1 might be the D (6 bases). The V and J ends lost 3 bases and 4 bases respectively, with 17 bases between them. CDR3 length equals 15 residues. The germline V gene encodes CDR1 SGDLS and CDR2 YYNGEE. The CDR3 here is CASSASTGRPYEQYF. DNA of the CDR3: TGTGCCAGCAGCGCATCGACAGGCCGACCTTACGAGCAGTACTTC. The full variable domain, in which reference TRBV9 and TRBJ2-7 provide the parts outside the CDR3, is DSGVTQTPKHLITATGQRVTLRCSPRSGDLSVYWYQQSLDQGLQFLIQYYNGEERAKGNILERFSAQQFPDLHSELNLSSLELGDSALYFCASSASTGRPYEQYFGPGTRLTVT.

The V call is TRBV2, the J call TRBJ2-7; 11 bases fit TRBD2. Germline assignment: CDR1 SNHLY and CDR2 FYNNEI. The CDR3 length is 15 residues. Trimming took 3 bases from V and 5 from J; bases not matched to a gene: 6. The CDR3 DNA is TGTGCCAGCAGTGACCTAGCGGGGGGAGGTCACGAGCAGTACTTC. This translates into CASSDLAGGGHEQYF.

V and J are TRBV28 and TRBJ1-1, with TRBD1 as a possible D gene (5 bases). The CDR3 consists of 14 residues. Germline-derived CDR1 and CDR2 are MDHEN and SYDVKM. Deletions cut 3 bases from V and 5 bases from J, with 13 bases between. The CDR3 DNA sequence: TGTGCCAGCAGTTTCTTTGGGGGAGGGACTGAAGCTTTCTTT. Translating it yields CASSFFGGGTEAFF.

This sequence joins TRBV29-1 and TRBJ1-5, with TRBD1 identical over 9 bases. Germline assignment: CDR1 SQVTM and CDR2 ANQGSEA. The V and J ends lost 4 bases and 4 bases, in that order; junction bases with no gene match: 8. There are 15 residues in the CDR3. The CDR3 region is CSVGTGAAGNQPQHF. The DNA of the CDR3 is TGCAGCGTTGGGACAGGGGCCGCCGGGAATCAGCCCCAGCATTTT.

The rearrangement uses TRBV11-2 and TRBJ2-1; D gene ambiguous. The CDR3 consists of 14 residues. V was cut by 0 bases and J by 7 bases, with 10 bases left in between. Germline V gene lookup returns CDR1 SGHAT and CDR2 FQNNGV. The CDR3 DNA is TGTGCCAGCAGCTTAGATCCGGGTATGAATGAGCAGTTCTTC. It yields the protein CASSLDPGMNEQFF.

The CDR3 region has the DNA TGTGCCAGCGCGGACAGGGGGTTAGATACGCAGTATTTT. It codes for CASADRGLDTQYF. The chain links TRBV6-5 to TRBJ2-3; 10 bases fit TRBD1. With 8 bases clipped from V and 5 bases from J, the junction kept 4 bases outside the gene matches. CDR1 and CDR2 (germline): MNHEY, SVGAGI. The CDR3 sequence is 13 residues long.

The chain has TRBV29-1 and TRBJ1-4; weak D call: TRBD1 (6 bases). The CDR3 is 14 amino acids. Per germline, CDR1 SQVTM and CDR2 ANQGSEA. The V end was cut by 4 bases, the J end by 8 bases, with 17 bases between. The CDR3 region has the DNA TGCAGCGTTGTCCCCAGGGGAGAGGAGGAAAAACTGTTTTTT. Residues: CSVVPRGEEEKLFF.

This clone was observed once. The chain joins TRBV14 to TRBJ1-6; 7 nucleotides align to TRBD1. The CDR3 has 17 amino acids. V was clipped by 0 bases and J by 5 bases; unmatched bases: 7. Germline assignment: CDR1 SGHDN and CDR2 FVKESK. DNA for the CDR3: TGTGCCAGCAGCCAAGAGGCAAGGGGGCTCCATAATTCACCCCTCCACTTT. It specifies CASSQEARGLHNSPLHF.

This clone appeared a single time. CDR3 nucleotide sequence: TGCGCCAGCAGTGAGTGGGACAGGGTAAACATTCAGTACTTC. Protein sequence: CASSEWDRVNIQYF. The genes are TRBV10-2 and TRBJ2-4; 9 bases match TRBD1. Germline V gene data show CDR1 as WSHSY and CDR2 as SAAADI. Losses at the gene ends were 1 base for V and 6 bases for J; bases not matched to a gene: 1. This CDR3 contains 14 residues.

V usage is TRBV27 and J usage is TRBJ1-2, with TRBD1 matching over 9 bases. Germline CDR1 and CDR2: MNHEY and SMNVEV (reference sequence). This CDR3 has 15 amino acids. J was trimmed by 3 bases and V by 5 bases; bases with no gene match: 7. The CDR3 reads CASSAQGARYYGYTF. The CDR3 DNA sequence: TGTGCCAGCAGTGCACAGGGGGCGCGGTACTATGGCTACACCTTC.

The rearrangement links TRBV11-2 to TRBJ1-4, with a tentative D call TRBD1 (5 bases). The germline V gene has CDR1 SGHAT and CDR2 FQNNGV. This CDR3 region has 15 residues. Trimming removed 5 bases from V and 7 bases from J, with 17 bases in between. The CDR3 loop is CASSHGQGAAEKLFF. CDR3 coding DNA: TGTGCCAGCAGCCATGGACAAGGGGCGGCTGAAAAACTGTTTTTT.

The rearrangement uses TRBV19 and TRBJ1-5; TRBD1 might be the D (6 bases). Germline CDR1 LNHDA, CDR2 SQIVND (reference sequence). This CDR3 region has 15 residues. V dropped 5 bases and J dropped 2 bases, with 13 bases sitting between them. CDR3 in DNA: TGTGCCAGTAGTGATCAGGGGTTAGGCAATCAGCCCCAGCATTTT. It codes for CASSDQGLGNQPQHF.

The chain recombines TRBV5-1 with TRBJ1-2; TRBD1 matches 10 bases. This CDR3 is 13 amino acids long. Germline assignment: CDR1 SGHRS and CDR2 YFSETQ. Trimming cost V 4 bases and J 7 bases; bases outside gene matches: 4. Here the CDR3 DNA reads TGCGCCAGCAGCACTGACAGGGGGCCTGGCTACACCTTC. Translating it yields CASSTDRGPGYTF.